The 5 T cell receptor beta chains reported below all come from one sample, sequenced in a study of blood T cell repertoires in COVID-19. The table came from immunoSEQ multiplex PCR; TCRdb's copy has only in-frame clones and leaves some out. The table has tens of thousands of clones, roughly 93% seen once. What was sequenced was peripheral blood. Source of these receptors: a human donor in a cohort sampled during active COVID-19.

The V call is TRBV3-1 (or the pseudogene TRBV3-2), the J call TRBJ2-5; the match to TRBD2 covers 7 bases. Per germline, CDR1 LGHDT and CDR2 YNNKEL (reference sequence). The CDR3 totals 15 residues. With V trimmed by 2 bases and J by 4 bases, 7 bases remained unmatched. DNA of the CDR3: TGTGCCAGCAGCCAACTGGGGGGGGAGGGAGAGACCCAGTACTTC. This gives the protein CASSQLGGEGETQYF.

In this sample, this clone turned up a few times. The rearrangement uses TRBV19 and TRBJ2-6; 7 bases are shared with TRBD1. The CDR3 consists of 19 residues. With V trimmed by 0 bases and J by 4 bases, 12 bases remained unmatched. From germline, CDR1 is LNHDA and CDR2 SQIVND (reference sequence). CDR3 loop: CASSIENRGFGIGANVLTF. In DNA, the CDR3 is TGTGCCAGTAGTATAGAAAACAGGGGATTCGGCATCGGGGCCAACGTCCTGACTTTC.

CDR3 sequence (DNA): TGTGCCAGCAGCCCCACCGCTAGCGGGAGGTTCCTCCTCGAGCAGTACTTC. It translates to CASSPTASGRFLLEQYF. V is TRBV5-8 and J is TRBJ2-7, with TRBD2 identical over 11 bases. Germline assignment: CDR1 SGHTS and CDR2 YDEGEE. V lost 4 bases, J lost 6 bases, and 15 bases stayed unmatched. The CDR3 runs to 17 residues.

CDR3 nucleotide sequence: TGCGCCAGCAGCCGGGGGACAGGGGGTAAAGCCACTGAAGCTTTCTTT. Protein sequence: CASSRGTGGKATEAFF. The chain carries TRBV4-1 and TRBJ1-1; 11 bases align to TRBD1. The V gene's germline CDR1 is MGHRA and CDR2 YSYEKL. The trim removed 4 bases at V and 4 bases at J, leaving 8 bases unmatched. The CDR3 length is 16 residues.

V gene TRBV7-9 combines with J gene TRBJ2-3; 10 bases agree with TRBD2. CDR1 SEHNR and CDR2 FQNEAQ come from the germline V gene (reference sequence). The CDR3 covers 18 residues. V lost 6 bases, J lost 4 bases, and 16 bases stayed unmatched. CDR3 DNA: TGTGCCAGCAGTTCCGACCCTAGCGGGAGAGGTTGGGCAGATACGCAGTATTTT. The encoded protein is CASSSDPSGRGWADTQYF.